This T cell receptor beta chain derives from a study of blood T cell repertoires in COVID-19. The CDR3 loop spans 15 amino acids. Germline V gene data show CDR1 as SGHVS and CDR2 as FQNEAQ. V lost 4 bases and J 1 base, leaving 13 bases between the germline ends. Libraries were prepared by immunoSEQ multiplex PCR; TCRdb keeps only in-frame clonotypes and omits some of them. This sample has about 83,000 clones; roughly four fifths occur once, and the top ten carry 20%. The TCR was taken from a woman older than 75 with active or convalescent COVID-19. V gene TRBV7-8 combines with J gene TRBJ2-5; D is possibly TRBD2 (6 bases). Sequencing used peripheral blood. The CDR3 bases are TGTGCCAGCAGCTCCTCTAGCGTCCTCCAAGAGACCCAGTACTTC. Translated: CASSSSSVLQETQYF.